The 16 T cell receptor beta chains listed next were all sequenced from one sample in a study of CD8 T cells in Susac syndrome. The authors reverse transcribed 0.5 to 1 ug RNA with random hexamers. TCRdb analysed the immunoSEQ multiplex PCR reads with MiXCR anew, one entry per CDR3 protein. The sample lists roughly 160,000 distinct CDR3 sequences; 95% to 97% were seen once. Sequenced material: CD4+ T cells from PBMCs. The receptors derive from a human donor with Susac syndrome.

V gene TRBV10-3 combines with J gene TRBJ2-5, with unresolved D. CDR1 and CDR2 (germline): ENHRY, SYGVKD. This CDR3 comprises 13 residues. Trimming pared 4 bases from V and 2 bases from J, leaving 8 bases between. The CDR3 region is CAISGTDQETQYF. The CDR3, as DNA: TGTGCCATCAGTGGCACGGATCAAGAGACCCAGTACTTC.

The V and J genes are TRBV7-2 and TRBJ2-5, with 12 bases fitting TRBD2. Germline CDR1 SGHTA, CDR2 FQGNSA. J was trimmed by 0 bases and V by 4 bases; bases with no gene match: 9. This CDR3 contains 18 residues. The CDR3 coding sequence is TGTGCCAGCAGCTCCCTAGCGGGAGGGCTCCTGTACCAAGAGACCCAGTACTTC. It yields the protein CASSSLAGGLLYQETQYF.

This chain joins TRBV9 and TRBJ2-3; D unclear. Germline CDR1 is SGDLS and CDR2 is YYNGEE. V shed 2 bases and J shed 2 bases, with 3 bases lying between them. This CDR3 is built from 12 residues. The CDR3 nucleotides are TGTGCCAGCAGCGTTGTCACAGATACGCAGTATTTT. Amino acids: CASSVVTDTQYF.

The rearrangement joins TRBV15 to TRBJ2-3, with 13 positions matching TRBD2. Germline CDR1 LNHNV, CDR2 YYDKDF (reference sequence). The J segment lost 7 bases and the V segment lost 5 bases, leaving 9 bases of the junction unmatched. CDR3 length equals 16 residues. The CDR3 nucleotides are TGTGCCACCAGCTCCGGACTAGCGGGAGACAGGCATACGCAGTATTTT. Its translation is CATSSGLAGDRHTQYF.

The chain joins TRBV12-3 or TRBV12-4 to TRBJ2-3, with TRBD2 identical over 16 bases. With 6 bases clipped from V and 4 bases from J, the junction kept 4 bases outside the gene matches. This CDR3 comprises 16 residues. CDR3 in amino acids: CASSPGTSGGADTQYF. In nucleotides, the CDR3 is TGTGCCAGCAGCCCTGGGACTAGCGGGGGGGCAGATACGCAGTATTTT.

The chain joins TRBV3-1 to TRBJ2-5; weak D call: TRBD2 (5 bases). From germline, CDR1 is LGHDT and CDR2 YNNKEL (reference sequence). The V end was cut by 4 bases, the J end by 4 bases, with 7 bases between. This CDR3 spans 12 amino acids. CDR3 nucleotides: TGTGCCAGCAGCCGGAGCGGAGAGACCCAGTACTTC. The encoded protein is CASSRSGETQYF.

This chain links TRBV7-9 with TRBJ2-4, with D perhaps matching TRBD1 or TRBD2 (5 bases each). The germline V and J ends were trimmed by 2 bases and 0 bases, with 17 bases remaining between them. CDR1 and CDR2 (germline): SEHNR, FQNEAQ (reference sequence). This CDR3 has 18 amino acids. The CDR3 protein is CASSLTGTRRLAKNIQYF. For the CDR3, the DNA is TGTGCCAGCAGCTTAACGGGGACGAGGAGACTAGCCAAAAACATTCAGTACTTC. The full variable domain, its missing parts supplied by reference TRBV7-9 and TRBJ2-4, is DTGVSQNPRHKITKRGQNVTFRCDPISEHNRLYWYRQTLGQGPEFLTYFQNEAQLEKSRLLSDRFSAERPKGSFSTLEIQRTEQGDSAMYLCASSLTGTRRLAKNIQYFGAGTRLSVL.

This chain joins TRBV7-2 and TRBJ2-7, with 7 bases identical to TRBD2. This CDR3 is 11 amino acids long. Trimming took 7 bases from V and 7 from J; bases not matched to a gene: 4. CDR1 SGHTA and CDR2 FQGNSA come from the germline V gene. This chain's CDR3 is CASIGAGEQYF. The CDR3 DNA sequence: TGTGCCAGCATAGGAGCGGGGGAGCAGTACTTC.

The chain combines TRBV29-1 with TRBJ1-4; 7 bases match TRBD1. CDR1 and CDR2 (germline): SQVTM, ANQGSEA. This CDR3 is built from 13 residues. V lost 7 bases to trimming and J lost 5 bases; unmatched junction nucleotides: 7. CDR3 in amino acids: CSAVTGPNEKLFF. Here the CDR3 DNA reads TGCAGCGCTGTGACAGGGCCGAATGAAAAACTGTTTTTT.

CDR3 protein: CATSIGTTILYEQYF. The CDR3 nucleotides are TGTGCCACCAGCATTGGGACCACAATTTTGTACGAGCAGTACTTC. The chain joins TRBV15 to TRBJ2-7; D may match TRBD1 or TRBD2 (5 bases each). Germline V gene data show CDR1 as LNHNV and CDR2 as YYDKDF (reference sequence). The V end lost 4 bases, the J end lost 4 bases, and 17 bases lay between the germline ends. CDR3 length equals 15 residues.

This clonotype was observed a single time. V usage is TRBV12-3 or TRBV12-4 and J usage is TRBJ2-2; 8 nucleotides align to TRBD1. V gave up 6 bases and J gave up 2 bases; unmatched junction bases: 5. The CDR3 runs to 15 residues. The CDR3 region is CASSGTGTNTGELFF. The CDR3 nucleotides read TGTGCCAGCAGCGGGACAGGAACTAACACCGGGGAGCTGTTTTTT.

This clonotype is a singleton in its sample. The chain couples TRBV5-1 to TRBJ2-5, with D possibly TRBD1 on 5 matching bases. This CDR3 region has 13 residues. Germline CDR1 is SGHRS and CDR2 is YFSETQ. V shed 0 bases and J shed 5 bases, with 8 bases lying between them. Here the CDR3 reads CASSLEGDETQYF. As DNA, the CDR3 is TGCGCCAGCAGCTTGGAAGGGGATGAGACCCAGTACTTC.

The rearrangement joins TRBV7-2 to TRBJ2-1; D is unresolved. The CDR3 covers 12 residues. Germline V gene sequence: CDR1 SGHTA, CDR2 FQGNSA. Trimming pared 4 bases from V and 7 bases from J, leaving 8 bases between. The CDR3 loop is CASSSLINEQFF. Here the CDR3 DNA reads TGTGCCAGCAGCTCCCTTATAAATGAGCAGTTCTTC.

The chain couples TRBV7-9 to TRBJ2-7; 11 bases align to TRBD2. Trimming removed 3 bases from V and 3 bases from J; junction bases left unmatched: 4. Germline loops: CDR1 SEHNR, CDR2 FQNEAQ (reference sequence). This CDR3 has 15 amino acids. CDR3 sequence: CASSLVTSGNYEQYF. CDR3 coding DNA: TGTGCCAGCAGCTTGGTGACTAGCGGGAACTACGAGCAGTACTTC.

The chain is built from TRBV6-1 and TRBJ2-3, with 7 bases lining up with TRBD2. CDR1 and CDR2 from the germline V gene are MNHNS and SASEGT. V dropped 6 bases and J dropped 3; count of bases not matched to a gene: 21. The CDR3 loop spans 19 amino acids. CDR3 DNA: TGTGCCAGCAGCCGAAAGCCGGGAGGCATCACCTGGTTAACAGATACGCAGTATTTT. It yields the protein CASSRKPGGITWLTDTQYF.

V and J are TRBV30 and TRBJ1-2; no clear D gene. Deletions cut 5 bases from V and 0 bases from J, with 10 bases between. The CDR3 is 13 residues long. The germline V gene has CDR1 GTSNPN and CDR2 SVGIG (reference sequence). The CDR3: CAWSSPPNYGYTF. Here the CDR3 DNA reads TGTGCCTGGTCATCCCCGCCTAACTATGGCTACACCTTC.